The sequence of this T cell receptor beta chain was determined in a study of blood T cell repertoires in COVID-19. At the level of the study: The samples span acute and convalescent COVID-19 from the United States, Italy and Spain. The cDNA or gDNA used as material had been derived from T cells, B-cell-depleted T cells, or PBMCs.

Profiled with immunoSEQ multiplex PCR; TCRdb holds only in-frame clones, not every one. The sample records approximately 460,000 clones, roughly nine tenths being singletons. Seattle patients were enrolled while actively infected and followed longitudinally. Germline V gives CDR1 MNHEY, CDR2 SMNVEV (reference sequence). V dropped 2 bases and J dropped 4; count of bases not matched to a gene: 8. CDR3 length: 16 amino acids. The sample was peripheral blood. This receptor was identified in a man aged 18 to 29 with COVID-19, enrolled during active disease. The J gene is TRBJ2-1, the V gene TRBV27; 7 bases fit TRBD2. This chain's CDR3 is CASSLGAAGVYNEQFF. CDR3 sequence (DNA): TGTGCCAGCAGTTTAGGCGCTGCGGGGGTATACAATGAGCAGTTCTTC.